The source of this TCR beta chain is a study of blood T cell repertoires in COVID-19. This CDR3 has 15 amino acids. Germline V CDR1 and CDR2: SNHLY, FYNNEI. Losses at the gene ends were 5 bases for V and 4 bases for J; bases not matched to a gene: 7. TCRdb keeps only in-frame clones here, not all; method: immunoSEQ multiplex PCR. The table shows 110,000 to 150,000 clones, with around nine tenths occurring only once. The sequence derives from a man between 60 and 75 years old with active or convalescent COVID-19. Input material: peripheral blood. The rearrangement uses TRBV2 and TRBJ2-3; TRBD1 matches at 9 bases. CDR3 sequence: CASSWDRVEADTQYF. In DNA, the CDR3 is TGTGCCAGCAGTTGGGACAGGGTAGAAGCAGATACGCAGTATTTT.